These 27 T cell receptor beta chains came from one sample sequenced in a study of Ad26.COV2.S vaccination and SARS-CoV-2 variants (dated by TCRdb to the early 2020s). Preparation of the library involved the immunoSEQ multiplex PCR assay. Here the immuneACCESS table is served through TCRdb, limited to in-frame sequences with V and J called. Missing clones are a known gap in these copies; in checked studies unresolved V genes cover under half, and the rest lacks a known reason. For this sample there are around 380,000 clones; about nine tenths appear just once. Under 3.5% of the sample is held by the ten biggest clonotypes. The treatment or condition tag for this specimen amounts to: around 19 received Ad26.COV2.S at low or high dose, single or two shots; about 5 received placebo; per-sample allocation not given. For vaccine and placebo recipients, repertoires were sequenced using samples collected on day 63 after the first injection.

The sequences come from peripheral blood, collected in a trial of Ad26.COV2.S vaccine versus placebo. The receptors were gathered from a person between 18 and 65 years old who received the Ad26.COV2.S COVID-19 vaccine or a placebo.

The rearrangement joins TRBV27 to TRBJ1-5; no clear D. The length of the CDR3 is 13 residues. From germline, CDR1 is MNHEY and CDR2 SMNVEV (reference sequence). Deletions cut 8 bases from V and 2 bases from J, with 10 bases between. CDR3 loop: CASALGGNQPQHF. CDR3 nucleotides: TGTGCCAGCGCCTTGGGAGGCAATCAGCCCCAGCATTTT.

The chain combines TRBV7-2 with TRBJ1-2, with TRBD1 matching over 10 bases. CDR1 SGHTA and CDR2 FQGNSA come from the germline V gene. CDR3 length equals 15 residues. V lost 4 bases and J lost 3; bases outside the gene matches: 5. The CDR3 sequence: CASSSDRGLDYGYTF. CDR3 DNA sequence: TGTGCCAGCAGCTCAGACAGGGGGCTCGACTATGGCTACACCTTC.

This CDR3 is CASSLARDEKLFF. The CDR3 coding sequence is TGTGCCAGCAGCTTAGCTAGGGATGAAAAACTGTTTTTT. The rearrangement uses TRBV11-2 and TRBJ1-4, with D unresolved. The CDR3 runs to 13 residues. Trimming left V 1 base short and J 6 bases short, with 6 bases between. Germline V gene data show CDR1 as SGHAT and CDR2 as FQNNGV.

The chain combines TRBV11-2 with TRBJ2-7, with TRBD1 matching over 7 bases. This CDR3 has 11 amino acids. In germline, CDR1 is SGHAT, CDR2 FQNNGV. Germline trimming cut 4 bases from V and 12 bases from J; bases unmatched to any gene: 6. CDR3 in amino acids: CASSSTGVLYF. CDR3 bases: TGTGCCAGCAGCTCTACAGGGGTTTTGTACTTC. Filled out from reference TRBV11-2 and TRBJ2-7, the complete variable domain reads EAGVAQSPRYKIIEKRQSVAFWCNPISGHATLYWYQQILGQGPKLLIQFQNNGVVDDSQLPKDRFSAERLKGVDSTLKIQPAKLEDSAVYLCASSSTGVLYFGPGTRLTVT.

The count of this clone is one. The rearrangement links TRBV6-6 to TRBJ2-7; D remains unclear. The CDR3 has 13 amino acids. The V end lost 4 bases, the J end lost 3 bases, and 10 bases lay between the germline ends. In germline, CDR1 is MNHNY, CDR2 SVGAGI (reference sequence). The CDR3: CASSWTGNYEQYF. The CDR3 DNA reads as TGTGCCAGCAGTTGGACGGGTAACTACGAGCAGTACTTC.

This clone was found once. This chain uses TRBV7-9 with TRBJ2-7, with D tentatively TRBD2 (5 bases). V lost 4 bases and J lost 2, with 21 bases in between. There are 17 residues in the CDR3. CDR1 SEHNR and CDR2 FQNEAQ come from the germline V gene (reference sequence). The CDR3 region is CASSSIIWVEETYEQYF. The CDR3 nucleotides are TGTGCCAGCAGCTCAATAATTTGGGTGGAGGAGACCTACGAGCAGTACTTC.

The chain couples TRBV19 to TRBJ2-5; 8 bases align to TRBD2. Germline V gene lookup returns CDR1 LNHDA and CDR2 SQIVND (reference sequence). Unmatched junction bases numbered 2, after V lost 7 bases and J lost 7 bases. The CDR3 consists of 11 residues. CDR3 in DNA: TGTGCCAGTATTCTAGCGGGGACCCAGTACTTC. The encoded protein is CASILAGTQYF.

The V and J genes are TRBV21-1 and TRBJ1-1. TRBV21-1 is a listed pseudogene. This CDR3 is built from 16 residues. The CDR3 loop is CASSKRGGGASTEAFF. In DNA, the CDR3 is TGTGCCAGCAGCAAAAGGGGCGGGGGCGCGAGTACTGAAGCTTTCTTT.

The chain employs TRBV18 and TRBJ1-1; perhaps TRBD1 as D (5 bases). The CDR3 loop spans 15 amino acids. V shed 1 base and J shed 7 bases, with 16 bases lying between them. Germline-derived CDR1 and CDR2 are KGHSH and LQKENI. CDR3 in amino acids: CASSPLDTVNDEAFF. The CDR3 nucleotides read TGTGCCAGCTCACCACTGGACACCGTGAATGATGAAGCTTTCTTT.

The V gene is TRBV5-1, the J gene TRBJ2-3; 10 bases are shared with TRBD2. This CDR3 has 19 amino acids. Germline V gives CDR1 SGHRS, CDR2 YFSETQ. V lost 4 bases to trimming and J lost 1 base; unmatched junction nucleotides: 15. CDR3 in DNA: TGCGCCAGCAGCACGGGGCAGCGGGGGGGCCGAAGAGGCACAGATACGCAGTATTTT. It codes for CASSTGQRGGRRGTDTQYF. Together with reference TRBV5-1 and TRBJ2-3, the CDR3 gives the full variable domain: KAGVTQTPRYLIKTRGQQVTLSCSPISGHRSVSWYQQTPGQGLQFLFEYFSETQRNKGNFPGRFSGRQFSNSRSEMNVSTLELGDSALYLCASSTGQRGGRRGTDTQYFGPGTRLTVL.

The chain is built from TRBV19 and TRBJ1-1; D gene unclear. CDR1 is LNHDA and CDR2 is SQIVND in the germline V gene (reference sequence). V lost 3 bases and J 0 bases, leaving 8 bases between the germline ends. The CDR3 contains 14 residues. The CDR3 DNA sequence: TGTGCCAGTAGTATCCCAGGTTTGAACACTGAAGCTTTCTTT. This encodes CASSIPGLNTEAFF.

CDR3 region: CASSDGQTYEQYF. The DNA of the CDR3 is TGTGCCAGCAGTGATGGGCAGACCTACGAGCAGTACTTC. The chain links TRBV6-1 to TRBJ2-7, with no clear D. The CDR3 contains 13 residues. Trimming shortened V by 3 bases and J by 2 bases, and 8 bases separated the two germline ends. In germline, CDR1 is MNHNS, CDR2 SASEGT.

This rearrangement joins TRBV7-6 to TRBJ2-3; TRBD1 matches 8 bases. J was trimmed by 0 bases and V by 2 bases; bases with no gene match: 7. CDR3 length equals 17 residues. The germline V gene has CDR1 SGHVS and CDR2 FNYEAQ. CDR3 residues: CASSLKGQEASTDTQYF. The DNA for the CDR3 is TGTGCCAGCAGCTTAAAGGGACAGGAGGCTAGCACAGATACGCAGTATTTT.

The CDR3 coding sequence is TGTGCCAGCAGTTACGGGGGTTTTACGTGGGGAAGCAATCAGCCCCAGCATTTT. Translated: CASSYGGFTWGSNQPQHF. The gene calls are TRBV6-2 or TRBV6-3 and TRBJ1-5; possible D gene TRBD1, 5 bases. Between the trimmed V and J ends, which lost 2 bases and 1 base, there was a span of 18 bases. Per germline, CDR1 MNHEY and CDR2 SVGEGT. The CDR3 runs to 18 residues.

The V gene is TRBV12-3 or TRBV12-4, the J gene TRBJ2-1, with D perhaps matching TRBD2 (6 bases). This CDR3 has 13 amino acids. Trimming took 6 bases from V and 3 from J, leaving 9 bases between them. DNA for the CDR3: TGTGCCAGCAGCGCGGGGCGCTACAATGAGCAGTTCTTC. Translating it yields CASSAGRYNEQFF.

The chain employs TRBV10-3 and TRBJ2-5; TRBD2 agrees at 8 bases. CDR1 is ENHRY and CDR2 is SYGVKD in the germline V gene. The trim removed 5 bases at V and 1 base at J, leaving 6 bases unmatched. CDR3 length: 15 amino acids. CDR3 in amino acids: CAISPSGGAQETQYF. Written as DNA, the CDR3 is TGTGCCATCAGTCCGTCCGGGGGGGCCCAAGAGACCCAGTACTTC.

This clone occurred once. The V call is TRBV30, the J call TRBJ1-1; a weak D match, TRBD1 (6 bases). CDR1 is GTSNPN and CDR2 is SVGIG in the germline V gene (reference sequence). V was shortened by 0 bases and J by 1 base, with 30 bases between the two germline ends. This CDR3 region has 21 residues. In nucleotides, the CDR3 is TGTGCCTGGAGTGTTGTACGCATCGGGACAAATTTCCCGACGGGGAACACTGAAGCTTTCTTT. Encoded protein: CAWSVVRIGTNFPTGNTEAFF.

This chain connects TRBV5-6 to TRBJ1-5; D uncertain. The CDR3 totals 12 residues. V was shortened by 4 bases and J by 3 bases, with 5 bases between the two germline ends. CDR1 is SGHDT, CDR2 YYEEEE, per germline. The CDR3: CASSGNNQPQHF. CDR3 bases: TGTGCCAGCAGCGGAAACAATCAGCCCCAGCATTTT. Full variable domain (remainder filled in from reference TRBV5-6 and TRBJ1-5): DAGVTQSPTHLIKTRGQQVTLRCSPKSGHDTVSWYQQALGQGPQFIFQYYEEEERQRGNFPDRFSGHQFPNYSSELNVNALLLGDSALYLCASSGNNQPQHFGDGTRLSIL.

The gene calls are TRBV6-5 and TRBJ2-7; D is unclear. V was shortened by 0 bases and J by 3 bases, with 12 bases between the two germline ends. CDR3 size: 15 residues. Germline CDR1 MNHEY, CDR2 SVGAGI. The CDR3 DNA follows: TGTGCCAGCAGTTACTCAGTGGAACCCTACTACGAGCAGTACTTC. It encodes CASSYSVEPYYEQYF.

This chain uses TRBV5-4 with TRBJ1-1, with 9 positions matching TRBD1. This CDR3 has 13 amino acids. The germline V gene has CDR1 SGHNT and CDR2 YYREEE (reference sequence). Trimming cost V 4 bases and J 6 bases; bases outside gene matches: 4. The CDR3 nucleotides read TGTGCCAGCAGCCCGGGACAGGGTGCTGAAGCTTTCTTT. Encoded protein: CASSPGQGAEAFF.

The rearrangement links TRBV5-4 to TRBJ2-1; possibly TRBD1 for D (8 bases). V lost 9 bases to trimming and J lost 5 bases, with 21 bases between them. The CDR3 runs 15 residues. Germline CDR1 and CDR2: SGHNT and YYREEE (reference sequence). The CDR3 protein is CATRQGRGSHNEQFF. The CDR3 DNA follows: TGTGCCACCAGACAGGGGAGGGGGTCCCACAATGAGCAGTTCTTC. Supplemented by reference TRBV5-4 and TRBJ2-1, the full variable domain reads ETGVTQSPTHLIKTRGQQVTLRCSSQSGHNTVSWYQQALGQGPQFIFQYYREEENGRGNFPPRFSGLQFPNYSSELNVNALELDDSALYLCATRQGRGSHNEQFFGPGTRLTVL.

Remarks on this clone: The identical CDR3 is also encoded by other nucleotide sequences in the sample. The CDR3 DNA reads TGTGCCAGCAGTAGAGGGGGCTATGGCTACACCTTC. Translation gives CASSRGGYGYTF. The chain carries TRBV2 and TRBJ1-2, with D possibly TRBD1 on 6 matching bases. This CDR3 comprises 12 residues. The germline V and J ends were trimmed by 5 bases and 4 bases, with 8 bases remaining between them. CDR1 is SNHLY, CDR2 FYNNEI, per germline.

The V and J genes are TRBV7-9 and TRBJ1-2, with 11 bases aligning to TRBD1. V shed 5 bases and J 2 bases; nucleotides not matched to a gene: 7. Germline CDR1 reads SEHNR; CDR2 reads FQNEAQ (reference sequence). The CDR3 has 16 residues. CDR3 protein: CASSQTGTGGNYGYTF. DNA for the CDR3: TGTGCCAGCAGCCAGACGGGGACAGGGGGAAACTATGGCTACACCTTC.

CDR3 loop: CASSLVGDSPYNEQFF. The CDR3 DNA follows: TGTGCCAGCAGCTTAGTAGGGGACAGCCCCTACAATGAGCAGTTCTTC. The chain uses TRBV11-2 and TRBJ2-1; 7 bases agree with TRBD1. The germline gives CDR1 SGHAT, CDR2 FQNNGV. V trimming: 1 base; J trimming: 2 bases; junction bases outside the gene matches: 5. The CDR3 loop spans 16 amino acids.

V and J are TRBV7-8 and TRBJ1-2; D is uncertain. Between the trimmed V and J ends, which lost 5 bases and 0 bases, there was a span of 19 bases. The CDR3 is 17 amino acids. The germline V gene has CDR1 SGHVS and CDR2 FQNEAQ. CDR3 residues: CASSDRRRGTPNYGYTF. CDR3 in DNA: TGTGCCAGCAGCGACCGACGACGAGGCACTCCTAACTATGGCTACACCTTC.

The chain carries TRBV6-5 and TRBJ1-5, with TRBD1 matching over 8 bases. Trimming took 8 bases from V and 5 from J; bases not matched to a gene: 5. The CDR3 is 13 amino acids. Germline V lookup: CDR1 MNHEY, CDR2 SVGAGI. CDR3 nucleotide sequence: TGTGCCAGCGATTCAGGGGGCTATCAGCCCCAGCATTTT. Residues: CASDSGGYQPQHF.

The J gene is TRBJ1-2, the V gene TRBV7-9; 8 nucleotides agree with TRBD1. CDR1 is SEHNR and CDR2 is FQNEAQ in the germline V gene (reference sequence). The CDR3 length is 15 residues. V gave up 5 bases and J gave up 0 bases; unmatched junction bases: 5. The CDR3 sequence: CASSMTGATNYGYTF. In nucleotides, the CDR3 is TGTGCCAGCAGCATGACAGGGGCCACTAACTATGGCTACACCTTC.